This entry lists 18 T cell receptor beta chains sequenced from one sample in a study of T cells after yellow fever vaccination. TCRdb redid the calling of the 5' RACE reads with MiXCR, one entry per CDR3 protein. Here the sample spans some 400,000 distinct CDR3 sequences, around 20% being singletons. This sample comprised PBMCs, obtained before the yellow fever booster vaccination. These TCRs come from a man between 18 and 29 years old who received the YFV17D yellow fever vaccine.

This clonotype was observed a few times. The V call is TRBV4-1, the J call TRBJ2-2; D is unclear. The V end was cut by 0 bases, the J end by 6 bases, with 8 bases between. CDR3 length equals 14 residues. Germline V CDR1 and CDR2: MGHRA, YSYEKL. CDR3 amino acids: CASSQDDLAGELFF. DNA of the CDR3: TGCGCCAGCAGCCAAGATGACCTCGCCGGGGAGCTGTTTTTT.

This clonotype was picked up a small number of times. CDR3 in amino acids: CASSEGGPYNEQFF. The CDR3 DNA reads TGTGCCAGCAGTGAAGGGGGCCCCTACAATGAGCAGTTCTTC. The rearrangement joins TRBV25-1 to TRBJ2-1, with a weak D call TRBD1 (6 bases). The V gene's germline CDR1 is MGHDK and CDR2 SYGVNS. The germline V and J ends were trimmed by 2 bases and 2 bases, with 7 bases remaining between them. The CDR3 covers 14 residues.

This chain connects TRBV12-3 or TRBV12-4 to TRBJ1-1, with 8 positions matching TRBD1. V shed 6 bases, J shed 10 bases, and the junction held 4 bases outside the gene matches. CDR3 size: 11 residues. The CDR3 reads CASREQGVAFF. The CDR3 DNA reads as TGTGCCAGCAGGGAACAGGGGGTAGCTTTCTTT.

This CDR3 is CASSETRGGAYNEQFF. The CDR3 nucleotides read TGTGCCAGCAGCGAGACTCGCGGGGGGGCGTACAATGAGCAGTTCTTC. This chain joins TRBV21-1 and TRBJ2-1; the table assigns TRBD2, which was not confirmed against the DNA. TRBV21-1 represents a pseudogene. The CDR3 is made up of 16 amino acids.

CDR3 nucleotides: TGTGCCAGCAGTTTGGGACAGTCAACTAATGAAAAACTGTTTTTT. Protein sequence: CASSLGQSTNEKLFF. This chain joins TRBV28 and TRBJ1-4, with TRBD1 matching over 7 bases. Unmatched junction bases numbered 1, after V lost 3 bases and J lost 0 bases. CDR1 is MDHEN and CDR2 is SYDVKM in the germline V gene. The CDR3 totals 15 residues. The whole variable domain, remainder taken from reference TRBV28 and TRBJ1-4, is DVKVTQSSRYLVKRTGEKVFLECVQDMDHENMFWYRQDPGLGLRLIYFSYDVKMKEKGDIPEGYSVSREKKERFSLILESASTNQTSMYLCASSLGQSTNEKLFFGSGTQLSVL.

This clonotype appeared a few times. The CDR3 DNA follows: TGTGCCAGCAGCCTCCAACCTGGGGAGACCCAGTACTTC. Encoded protein: CASSLQPGETQYF. The chain links TRBV3-1 to TRBJ2-5; D remains unclear. Trimming took 4 bases from V and 5 from J, leaving 11 bases between them. CDR1 is LGHDT and CDR2 is YNNKEL in the germline V gene (reference sequence). CDR3 length: 13 amino acids.

This chain's CDR3 is CASQIGGGAGNQPQHF. For the CDR3, the DNA is TGTGCCAGCCAAATCGGGGGTGGGGCGGGCAATCAGCCCCAGCATTTT. This rearrangement joins TRBV28 to TRBJ1-5; possibly TRBD1 for D (5 bases). Per germline, CDR1 MDHEN and CDR2 SYDVKM. V dropped 8 bases and J dropped 2 bases, with 19 bases sitting between them. The CDR3 is made up of 16 amino acids.

The V and J genes are TRBV9 and TRBJ2-3, with 11 nucleotides matching TRBD2. CDR1 and CDR2 from the germline V gene are SGDLS and YYNGEE. V lost 3 bases to trimming and J lost 2 bases; unmatched junction nucleotides: 8. This CDR3 comprises 17 residues. CDR3 nucleotides: TGTGCCAGCAGCGGTAGCGGGGGGGCCATCCACACAGATACGCAGTATTTT. Translated, it gives CASSGSGGAIHTDTQYF.

There are many counts of this clonotype. The rearrangement links TRBV20-1 to TRBJ2-3; a weak D match, TRBD2 (6 bases). V was clipped by 3 bases and J by 3 bases, with 13 bases between them. The length of the CDR3 is 14 residues. Germline-derived CDR1 and CDR2 are DFQATT and SNEGSKA (reference sequence). The CDR3 reads CSARTGLATDTQYF. The CDR3 nucleotides read TGCAGTGCTAGGACGGGGCTAGCGACAGATACGCAGTATTTT.

The chain uses TRBV29-1 and TRBJ1-1; D call uncertain. The length of the CDR3 is 13 residues. Per the germline V gene, CDR1 is SQVTM and CDR2 is ANQGSEA. Trimming cost V 1 base and J 0 bases, with 6 bases left between them. CDR3 in DNA: TGCAGCGTTGAAGGCAGATTGAACACTGAAGCTTTCTTT. It specifies CSVEGRLNTEAFF.

This clonotype was seen a few times. The J gene is TRBJ1-1, the V gene TRBV24-1, with TRBD1 as a possible D gene (5 bases). The V end lost 2 bases, the J end lost 0 bases, and 9 bases lay between the germline ends. Germline V gene sequence: CDR1 KGHDR, CDR2 SFDVKD. This CDR3 contains 15 residues. CDR3 in DNA: TGTGCCACCAGTGATTCTCAGGGTCTGAACACTGAAGCTTTCTTT. Amino acids: CATSDSQGLNTEAFF.

This clonotype was counted a few times. The CDR3 sequence is CASSQLAGEQETQYF. The CDR3 DNA reads as TGCGCCAGCAGCCAACTAGCGGGGGAACAAGAGACCCAGTACTTC. This chain connects TRBV5-1 to TRBJ2-5; 11 bases align to TRBD2. Trimming cost V 4 bases and J 2 bases; bases outside gene matches: 4. Germline lookup yields CDR1 SGHRS and CDR2 YFSETQ. This CDR3 region has 15 residues.

In its sample, this clonotype was seen a few times. Compared with germline, one end of the junction differs, possibly owing to a read error. This rearrangement joins TRBV7-2 to TRBJ1-1; the D gene is possibly TRBD1 (6 bases). Germline V gives CDR1 SGHTA, CDR2 FQGNSA. The CDR3 consists of 14 residues. The CDR3 bases are TGTGCCAGCAGCTTAGACAGGGTGAACCCTGAAGCTTTCTTT. It specifies CASSLDRVNPEAFF.

The table lists this clonotype with many counts. The rearrangement links TRBV4-2 to TRBJ2-3, with 8 bases aligning to TRBD2. The CDR3 has 14 amino acids. Trimming cost V 3 bases and J 1 base; bases outside gene matches: 0. The V gene's germline CDR1 is LGHNA and CDR2 YNFKEQ. The CDR3: CASSQRGGTDTQYF. For the CDR3, the DNA is TGTGCCAGCAGCCAGCGGGGGGGCACAGATACGCAGTATTTT.

This clonotype has a handful of counts. The V gene is TRBV6-2 or TRBV6-3, the J gene TRBJ2-7; TRBD1 matches 9 bases. The CDR3 length is 15 residues. The germline gives CDR1 MNHEY, CDR2 SVGEGT. Trimming cost V 0 bases and J 7 bases; bases outside gene matches: 7. The CDR3 reads CASSYSRQGGQEQYF. CDR3 nucleotides: TGTGCCAGCAGTTACTCCAGACAGGGGGGGCAAGAGCAGTACTTC.

This clonotype appeared a few times. V gene TRBV7-9 combines with J gene TRBJ2-7; 10 bases are shared with TRBD2. Losses at the gene ends were 4 bases for V and 6 bases for J; bases not matched to a gene: 6. Germline V CDR1 and CDR2: SEHNR, FQNEAQ (reference sequence). The CDR3 is 14 residues long. The CDR3 DNA reads TGTGCCAGCAGCTCCGCTCTAGCGGGGGCCGAGCAGTACTTC. As protein: CASSSALAGAEQYF.

This chain connects TRBV12-3 or TRBV12-4 to TRBJ2-2, with D possibly being TRBD1 or TRBD2 (5 bases each). V was pared by 3 bases and J by 6 bases, with 8 bases between. This CDR3 is built from 13 residues. Written as DNA, the CDR3 is TGTGCCAGCAGTTTGACGGGGCCCGGGGAGCTGTTTTTT. Encoded protein: CASSLTGPGELFF.

This clonotype has just a few counts. V usage is TRBV27 and J usage is TRBJ2-7; 7 bases map to TRBD2. The germline V gene has CDR1 MNHEY and CDR2 SMNVEV (reference sequence). The junction had 7 bases not matched to a gene; V was cut back by 6 bases and J by 5 bases. The CDR3 runs to 13 residues. The CDR3 nucleotides read TGTGCCAGCAGCCCCCTGGGAGGGAACGAGCAGTACGTC. It is translated as CASSPLGGNEQYV.